The following is a T cell receptor beta chain sequence with its context. Its antigen remains unknown. The V gene's germline CDR1 is MDHEN and CDR2 SYDVKM. The CDR3 has 11 amino acids. Trimming left V 5 bases short and J 8 bases short, with 10 bases between. Using immunoSEQ multiplex PCR, the repertoire was profiled, and TCRdb retains in-frame clones only, with some absent. The table has more than 30,000 clones, more than 60% seen once; the top ten hold roughly 9.2%. Stated time point: cycle 4 day 1 (C4D1), after around six weeks of nivolumab. Exposure to brentuximab vedotin varied, and each patient had relapsed following autologous stem cell transplantation. Best response was recorded as complete response, partial response or progressive disease. The data originate from a study of PD-1 blockade in classical Hodgkin lymphoma. Study background: Patients got intravenous nivolumab 3 mg/kg every 2 weeks.

General study results and limits: Exclusion was the outcome for patients who began nivolumab under 1 year after ASCT.

J is TRBJ2-7 and V is TRBV28; D unresolved. The sample here was peripheral blood mononuclear cells (PBMCs), taken before the fourth cycle of nivolumab. The TCR was taken from a human donor with classical Hodgkin lymphoma. The CDR3, as DNA: TGTGCCAGCAGTCTAACCGGACAGCAGTACTTC. It encodes CASSLTGQQYF.